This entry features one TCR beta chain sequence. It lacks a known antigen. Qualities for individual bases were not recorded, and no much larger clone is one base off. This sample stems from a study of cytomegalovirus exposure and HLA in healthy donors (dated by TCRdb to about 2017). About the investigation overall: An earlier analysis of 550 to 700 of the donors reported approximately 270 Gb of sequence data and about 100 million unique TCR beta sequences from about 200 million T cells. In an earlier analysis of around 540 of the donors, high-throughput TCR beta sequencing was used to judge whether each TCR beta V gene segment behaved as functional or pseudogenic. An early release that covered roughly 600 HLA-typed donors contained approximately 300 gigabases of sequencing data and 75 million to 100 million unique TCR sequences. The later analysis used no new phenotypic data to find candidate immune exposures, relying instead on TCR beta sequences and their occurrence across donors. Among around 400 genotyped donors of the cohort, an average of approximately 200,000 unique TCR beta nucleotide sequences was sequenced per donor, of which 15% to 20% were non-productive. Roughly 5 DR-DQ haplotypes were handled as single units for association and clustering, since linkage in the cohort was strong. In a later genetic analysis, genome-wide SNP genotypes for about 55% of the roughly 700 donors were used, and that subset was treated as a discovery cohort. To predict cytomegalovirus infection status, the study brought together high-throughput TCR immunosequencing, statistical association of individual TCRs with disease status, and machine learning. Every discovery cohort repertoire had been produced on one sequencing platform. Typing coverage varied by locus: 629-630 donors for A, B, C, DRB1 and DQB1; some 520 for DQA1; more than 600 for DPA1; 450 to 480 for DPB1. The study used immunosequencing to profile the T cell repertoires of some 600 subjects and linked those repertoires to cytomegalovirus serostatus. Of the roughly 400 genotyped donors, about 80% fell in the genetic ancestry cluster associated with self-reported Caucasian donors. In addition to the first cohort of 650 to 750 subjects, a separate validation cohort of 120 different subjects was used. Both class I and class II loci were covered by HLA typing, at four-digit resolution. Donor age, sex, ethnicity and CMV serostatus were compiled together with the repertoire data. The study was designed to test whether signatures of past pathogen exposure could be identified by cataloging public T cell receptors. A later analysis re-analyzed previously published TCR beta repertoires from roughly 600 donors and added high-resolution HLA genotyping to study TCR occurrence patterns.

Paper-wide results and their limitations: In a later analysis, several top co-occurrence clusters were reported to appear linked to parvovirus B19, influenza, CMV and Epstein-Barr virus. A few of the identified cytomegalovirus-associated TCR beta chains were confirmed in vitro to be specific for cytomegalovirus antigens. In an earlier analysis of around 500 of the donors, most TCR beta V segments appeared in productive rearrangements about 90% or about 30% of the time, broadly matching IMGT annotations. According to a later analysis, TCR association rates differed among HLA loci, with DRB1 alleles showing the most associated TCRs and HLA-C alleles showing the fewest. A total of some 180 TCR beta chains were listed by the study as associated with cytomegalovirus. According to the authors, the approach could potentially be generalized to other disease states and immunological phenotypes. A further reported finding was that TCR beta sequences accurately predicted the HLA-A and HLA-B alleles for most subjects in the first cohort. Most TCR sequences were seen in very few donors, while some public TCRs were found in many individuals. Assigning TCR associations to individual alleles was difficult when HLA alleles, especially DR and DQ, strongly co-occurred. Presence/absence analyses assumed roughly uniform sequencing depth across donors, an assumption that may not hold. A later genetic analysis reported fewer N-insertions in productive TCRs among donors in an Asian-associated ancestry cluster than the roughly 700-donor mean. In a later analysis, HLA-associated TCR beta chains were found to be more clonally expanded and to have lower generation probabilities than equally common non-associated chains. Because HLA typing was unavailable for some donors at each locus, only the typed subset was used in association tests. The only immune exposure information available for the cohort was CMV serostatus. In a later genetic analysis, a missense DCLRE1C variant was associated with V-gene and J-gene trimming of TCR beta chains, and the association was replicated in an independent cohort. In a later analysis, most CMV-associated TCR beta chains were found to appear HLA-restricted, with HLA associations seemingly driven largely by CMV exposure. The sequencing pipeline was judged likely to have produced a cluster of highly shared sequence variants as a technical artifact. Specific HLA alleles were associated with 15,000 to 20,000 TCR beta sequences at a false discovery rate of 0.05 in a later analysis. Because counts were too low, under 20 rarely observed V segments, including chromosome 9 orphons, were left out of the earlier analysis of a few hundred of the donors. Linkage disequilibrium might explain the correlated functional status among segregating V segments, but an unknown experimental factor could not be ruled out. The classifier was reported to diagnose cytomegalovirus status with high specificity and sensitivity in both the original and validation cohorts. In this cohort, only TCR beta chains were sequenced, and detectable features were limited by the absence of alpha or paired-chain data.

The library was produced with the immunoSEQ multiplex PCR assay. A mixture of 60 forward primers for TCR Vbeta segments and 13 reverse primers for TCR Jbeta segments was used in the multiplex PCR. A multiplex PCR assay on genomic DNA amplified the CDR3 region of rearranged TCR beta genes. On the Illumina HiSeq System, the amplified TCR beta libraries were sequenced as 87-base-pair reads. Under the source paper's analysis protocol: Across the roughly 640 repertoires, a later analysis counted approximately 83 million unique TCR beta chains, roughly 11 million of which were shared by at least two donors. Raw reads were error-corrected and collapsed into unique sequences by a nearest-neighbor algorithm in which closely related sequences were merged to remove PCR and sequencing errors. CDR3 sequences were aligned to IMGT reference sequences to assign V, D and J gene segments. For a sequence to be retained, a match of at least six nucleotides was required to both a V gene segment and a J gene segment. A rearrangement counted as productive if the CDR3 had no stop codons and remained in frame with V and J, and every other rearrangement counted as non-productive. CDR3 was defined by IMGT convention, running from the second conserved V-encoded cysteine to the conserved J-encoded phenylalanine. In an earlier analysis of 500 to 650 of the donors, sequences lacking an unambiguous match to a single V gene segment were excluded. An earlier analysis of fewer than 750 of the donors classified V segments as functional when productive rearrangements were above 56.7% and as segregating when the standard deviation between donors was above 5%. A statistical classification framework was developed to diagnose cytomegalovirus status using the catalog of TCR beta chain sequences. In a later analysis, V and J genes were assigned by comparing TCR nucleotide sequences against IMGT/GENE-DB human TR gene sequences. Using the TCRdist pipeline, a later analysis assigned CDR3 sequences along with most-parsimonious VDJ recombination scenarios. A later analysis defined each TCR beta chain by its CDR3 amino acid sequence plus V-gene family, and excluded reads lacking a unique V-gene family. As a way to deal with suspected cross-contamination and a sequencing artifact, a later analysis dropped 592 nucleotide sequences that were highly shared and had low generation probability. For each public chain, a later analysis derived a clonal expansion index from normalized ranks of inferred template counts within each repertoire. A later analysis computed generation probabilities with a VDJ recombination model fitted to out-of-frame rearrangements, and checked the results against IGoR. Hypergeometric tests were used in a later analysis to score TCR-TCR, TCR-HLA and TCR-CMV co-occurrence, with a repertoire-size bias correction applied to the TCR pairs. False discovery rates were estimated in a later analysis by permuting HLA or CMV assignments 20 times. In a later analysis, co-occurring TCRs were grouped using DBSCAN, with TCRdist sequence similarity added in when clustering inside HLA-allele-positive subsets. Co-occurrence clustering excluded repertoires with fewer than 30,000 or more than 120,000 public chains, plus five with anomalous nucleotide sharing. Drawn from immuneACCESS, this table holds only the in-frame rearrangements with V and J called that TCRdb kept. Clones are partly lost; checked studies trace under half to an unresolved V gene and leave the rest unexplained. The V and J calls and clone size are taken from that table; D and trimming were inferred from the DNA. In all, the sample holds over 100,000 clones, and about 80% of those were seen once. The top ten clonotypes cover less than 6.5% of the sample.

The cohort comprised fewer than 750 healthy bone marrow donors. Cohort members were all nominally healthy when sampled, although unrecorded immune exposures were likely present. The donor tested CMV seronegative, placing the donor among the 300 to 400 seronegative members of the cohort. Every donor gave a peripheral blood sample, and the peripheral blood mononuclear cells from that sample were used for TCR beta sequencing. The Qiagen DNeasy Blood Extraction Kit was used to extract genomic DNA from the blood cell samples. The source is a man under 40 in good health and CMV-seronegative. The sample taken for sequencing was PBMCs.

The DNA reads as follows: TGTGCCAGTAGTACCGGACAGCTACTAGCCAAAAACATTCAGTACTTC. This gives the protein CASSTGQLLAKNIQYF. This sequence uses TRBV19 and TRBJ2-4; a tentative D match to TRBD1 spans 6 bases. Per the germline V gene (reference sequence), LNHDA is the CDR1 and SQIVND is the CDR2. From the cysteine up to the phenylalanine, the CDR3 has a length of 16 residues. Only the CDR3 part of the read is kept: 48 bases, read in frame from the first base. V is shortened by 4 bases, J by 0 bases, and the region joining them spans 13 bases.